The clone carrying this TCR beta chain was seen just once. What it binds is not known. The authors isolated at least 6 million PBMCs per sample. The use of a sample-barcoded 5' primer and a J-beta primer mix characterized a second PCR of roughly 7 to 12 cycles. A template-switch adaptor with 12 random nucleotides tagged each cDNA molecule. TCRdb re-called the 5' RACE reads with MiXCR, one entry per CDR3 protein. In the table there are hundreds of thousands of distinct CDR3 sequences, around 50% of which are singletons. V lost 5 bases, J lost 7 bases, and 19 bases stayed unmatched. This CDR3 is 17 amino acids long. This sample was taken from a study of blood T cells in healthy people across ages. Findings and limits, study-wide: Relative to aged donors, long-lived donors carried more naive CD4+ cells and displayed higher diversity.

The receptor comes from an elderly woman in good health. J is TRBJ1-2 and V is TRBV12-3 or TRBV12-4, with 7 nucleotides matching TRBD1. Sequenced: blood. CDR3 DNA: TGTGCCAGCAGTCCCAGGGTAGGGGGCCCCGAGTTGTTTGGCTACACCTTC. Its translation is CASSPRVGGPELFGYTF.